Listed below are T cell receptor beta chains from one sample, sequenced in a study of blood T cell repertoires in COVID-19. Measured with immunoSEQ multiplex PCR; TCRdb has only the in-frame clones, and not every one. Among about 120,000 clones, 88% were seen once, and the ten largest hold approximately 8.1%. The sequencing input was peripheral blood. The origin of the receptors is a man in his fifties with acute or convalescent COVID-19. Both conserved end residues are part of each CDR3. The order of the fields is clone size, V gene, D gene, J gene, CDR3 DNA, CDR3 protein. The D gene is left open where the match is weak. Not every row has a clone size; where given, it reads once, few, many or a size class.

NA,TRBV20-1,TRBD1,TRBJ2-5,TGCAGTGCTAGTCCCCCGGGACAGCGAAACCAAGAGACCCAGTACTTC,CSASPPGQRNQETQYF
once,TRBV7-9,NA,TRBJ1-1,TGTGCCAGCAGCTTCAGGGTCGACGATTCCGCTGAAGCTTTCTTT,CASSFRVDDSAEAFF
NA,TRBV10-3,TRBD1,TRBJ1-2,TGTGCCATCAGTTCCCTGCCGGGACAGGGGTTAGGCTACACCTTC,CAISSLPGQGLGYTF
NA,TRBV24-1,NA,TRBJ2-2,TGTGCCACCAGTGATAGGCAGGGGACAACCGGGGAGCTGTTTTTT,CATSDRQGTTGELFF
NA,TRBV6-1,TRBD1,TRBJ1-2,TGTGCCAGCAGTGAGAGGGGGCACTATGGCTACACCTTC,CASSERGHYGYTF
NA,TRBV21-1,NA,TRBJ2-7,TGTGCCAGCAGCAAAGCGGGGGGGACCTACGAGCAGTACTTC,CASSKAGGTYEQYF
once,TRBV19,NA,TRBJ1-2,TGTGCCAGTAGTATTGAGGTTGGCTACACCTTC,CASSIEVGYTF
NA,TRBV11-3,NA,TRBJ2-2,TGTGCCAGCAGCATGTCAGGGGAGCTGTTTTTT,CASSMSGELFF
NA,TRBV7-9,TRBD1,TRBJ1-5,TGTGCCAGCAGCACCGGACAGGGAGAAAATCAGCCCCAGCATTTT,CASSTGQGENQPQHF
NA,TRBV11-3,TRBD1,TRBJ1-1,TGTGCCAGCAGCTTAGACAGGGGGAGGACTGAAGCTTTCTTT,CASSLDRGRTEAFF
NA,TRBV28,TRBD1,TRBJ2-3,TGTGCCAGCGGCAAACAAAACCCGGGGACAGCTAGCACAGATACGCAGTATTTT,CASGKQNPGTASTDTQYF
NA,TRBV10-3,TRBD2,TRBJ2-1,TGTGCCATCAGTGAACCGGAAGCGGGAGAAACCACCTACAATGAGCAGTTCTTC,CAISEPEAGETTYNEQFF
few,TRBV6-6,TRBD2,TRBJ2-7,TGTGCCAGCAGTCCCCCCCGACTAGCGGGAGGGAAATGGACCGCCTACGAGCAGTACTTC,CASSPPRLAGGKWTAYEQYF